The sequence of this T cell receptor beta chain was determined in a study of OX40 agonist ivuxolimab in advanced cancers. Study summary: The dose-escalation group included hepatocellular carcinoma, melanoma, renal cell carcinoma and head and neck cancer. Study observations and caveats: The CD4+ and CD8+ T cells in the blood had expanded clonally by week 6 at 0.1 to 3.0 mg/kg.

For this clone: The antigen is not known.

Exclusion applied to patients with autoimmune disease history or systemic immunosuppression. Sequencing was performed with immunoSEQ multiplex PCR; in TCRdb, only in-frame clones are kept and a portion is missing. The sample holds roughly 70,000 clones, roughly 80% seen once. Trimming cost V 6 bases and J 0 bases, with 9 bases left between them. The CDR3 totals 14 residues. CDR1 and CDR2 (germline): LNHDA, SQIVND (reference sequence). The specimen comprised CD4+ or CD8+ T cells sorted from blood, sampled in a trial of the OX40 agonist ivuxolimab. The chain links TRBV19 to TRBJ2-4; no definite D call. The clonotype originates from an adult with an advanced solid tumor such as melanoma, head and neck, liver or kidney cancer. CDR3 in amino acids: CASRQHLAKNIQYF. CDR3 in DNA: TGTGCCAGTAGGCAGCATCTAGCCAAAAACATTCAGTACTTC.